A single sample gave rise to the 27 T cell receptor beta chains below, sequenced in a study of blood T cell repertoires in COVID-19. The assay was immunoSEQ multiplex PCR, and TCRdb's table has in-frame clones only and misses some. The table has around 140,000 clones, roughly 89% seen once. The sequenced sample was peripheral blood. These receptors came from a human donor in a cohort sampled during active COVID-19.

The chain recombines TRBV24-1 with TRBJ2-1, with 12 bases matching TRBD2. CDR1 and CDR2 (germline): KGHDR, SFDVKD. The CDR3 contains 14 residues. Trimming cost V 6 bases and J 8 bases; bases outside gene matches: 4. The CDR3: CATSTSGGRHEQFF. CDR3 in DNA: TGTGCCACCAGTACTAGCGGGGGGCGGCATGAGCAGTTCTTC.

This clone was seen only once. The genes are TRBV6-2 or TRBV6-3 and TRBJ2-3; 10 bases are a match to TRBD1. V trimming: 5 bases; J trimming: 7 bases; junction bases outside the gene matches: 9. The CDR3 runs 15 residues. The germline CDR1 and CDR2 sequences are MNHEY and SVGEGT. CDR3 sequence (DNA): TGTGCCAGCAGTCGGACAGGGGGGTTTCAGCATACGCAGTATTTT. Protein sequence: CASSRTGGFQHTQYF.

The J gene is TRBJ1-2, the V gene TRBV18; D is perhaps TRBD1 (5 bases). The CDR3 runs 13 residues. Trimming took 3 bases from V and 11 from J, leaving 16 bases between them. CDR1 KGHSH and CDR2 LQKENI come from the germline V gene. Here the CDR3 reads CASSPSGAAGYTF. DNA for the CDR3: TGTGCCAGCTCACCCAGCGGGGCCGCGGGGTACACCTTC.

The chain is built from TRBV18 and TRBJ1-1; 8 positions match TRBD1. Trimming removed 7 bases from V and 3 bases from J; junction bases left unmatched: 4. The CDR3 is 13 residues long. Germline values: CDR1 KGHSH, CDR2 LQKENI. CDR3 DNA sequence: TGTGCCAGCTTCAGGGGGCTGGACACTGAAGCTTTCTTT. This gives the protein CASFRGLDTEAFF.

The gene calls are TRBV6-6 and TRBJ2-1; 12 bases are a match to TRBD2. This CDR3 is built from 15 residues. Germline loops: CDR1 MNHNY, CDR2 SVGAGI (reference sequence). V lost 4 bases to trimming and J lost 3 bases; unmatched junction nucleotides: 1. CDR3 bases: TGTGCCAGCAGTTTGACTAGCGGGGGCTACAATGAGCAGTTCTTC. It yields the protein CASSLTSGGYNEQFF.

The rearrangement uses TRBV11-2 and TRBJ2-7; TRBD1 matches 8 bases. This CDR3 contains 13 residues. Germline V lookup: CDR1 SGHAT, CDR2 FQNNGV. Trimming took 5 bases from V and 6 from J; bases not matched to a gene: 6. The CDR3 here is CASSPRQGAEQYF. DNA of the CDR3: TGTGCCAGCAGCCCCCGCCAGGGGGCCGAGCAGTACTTC.

In DNA form, the CDR3 reads TGTGCCATCAACAGGGGACCGAACACTGAAGCTTTCTTT. Translating gives CAINRGPNTEAFF. The rearrangement joins TRBV10-3 to TRBJ1-1; the match to TRBD1 covers 7 bases. In germline, CDR1 is ENHRY, CDR2 SYGVKD. CDR3 length: 13 amino acids. J was trimmed by 1 base and V by 7 bases; bases with no gene match: 3.

This sequence joins TRBV5-1 and TRBJ2-3; TRBD1 agrees at 9 bases. The CDR3 length is 14 residues. The germline V gene has CDR1 SGHRS and CDR2 YFSETQ. The V segment lost 2 bases and the J segment 6 bases; nucleotides outside the gene matches: 4. CDR3 residues: CASSFGTGRDTQYF. The CDR3 DNA sequence: TGCGCCAGCAGCTTCGGGACAGGGCGCGATACGCAGTATTTT.

V and J are TRBV6-5 and TRBJ2-5; TRBD2 matches at 7 bases. The germline V gene has CDR1 MNHEY and CDR2 SVGAGI. V shed 6 bases, J shed 2 bases, and the junction held 6 bases outside the gene matches. CDR3 length: 14 residues. This chain's CDR3 is CASSDAGVQETQYF. The DNA of the CDR3 is TGTGCCAGCAGCGATGCGGGGGTACAAGAGACCCAGTACTTC.

The genes are TRBV2 and TRBJ2-7; 7 bases match TRBD2. The CDR3 sequence is 14 residues long. J gave up 2 bases and V 2 bases, and 3 bases lay outside the gene matches. Germline CDR1 and CDR2: SNHLY and FYNNEI. CDR3 in amino acids: CASSERAGAYEQYF. The CDR3 DNA sequence: TGTGCCAGCAGTGAAAGGGCGGGGGCCTACGAGCAGTACTTC. Together with reference TRBV2 and TRBJ2-7, the CDR3 gives the full variable domain: EPEVTQTPSHQVTQMGQEVILRCVPISNHLYFYWYRQILGQKVEFLVSFYNNEISEKSEIFDDQFSVERPDGSNFTLKIRSTKLEDSAMYFCASSERAGAYEQYFGPGTRLTVT.

This clone was detected only once. The J gene is TRBJ1-1, the V gene TRBV5-8; 9 nucleotides match TRBD1. CDR1 SGHTS and CDR2 YDEGEE come from the germline V gene. The V segment lost 1 base and the J segment 5 bases; nucleotides outside the gene matches: 3. The CDR3 has 14 residues. CDR3 nucleotides: TGTGCCAGCAGCTTGACAGGGGGCCGGACTGAAGCTTTCTTT. Translating gives CASSLTGGRTEAFF.

The V and J genes are TRBV5-1 and TRBJ2-5; weak D call: TRBD2 (6 bases). V gave up 0 bases and J gave up 1 base, with 13 bases separating them. This CDR3 is 16 amino acids long. Germline CDR1 is SGHRS and CDR2 is YFSETQ. The CDR3 is CASSLVGEVSQETQYF. CDR3 nucleotide sequence: TGCGCCAGCAGCTTGGTCGGGGAGGTGAGCCAAGAGACCCAGTACTTC.

V gene TRBV6-5 combines with J gene TRBJ1-2, with D possibly TRBD1 on 5 matching bases. V gave up 4 bases and J gave up 1 base, with 7 bases separating them. The CDR3 totals 13 residues. Germline lookup yields CDR1 MNHEY and CDR2 SVGAGI. This chain's CDR3 is CASSLDINYGYTF. The CDR3, as DNA: TGTGCCAGCAGTTTGGACATTAACTATGGCTACACCTTC.

The chain links TRBV2 to TRBJ2-2; a weak D match, TRBD2 (6 bases). The germline CDR1 and CDR2 sequences are SNHLY and FYNNEI. CDR3 length equals 15 residues. V shed 4 bases and J shed 5 bases, with 14 bases lying between them. The chain's CDR3 is CASSVAGLGTGELFF. The CDR3 region has the DNA TGTGCCAGCAGTGTGGCGGGACTGGGAACCGGGGAGCTGTTTTTT. Combining the CDR3 with reference TRBV2 and TRBJ2-2 gives the whole variable domain EPEVTQTPSHQVTQMGQEVILRCVPISNHLYFYWYRQILGQKVEFLVSFYNNEISEKSEIFDDQFSVERPDGSNFTLKIRSTKLEDSAMYFCASSVAGLGTGELFFGEGSRLTVL.

The rearrangement joins TRBV20-1 to TRBJ1-4, with D possibly TRBD1 on 6 matching bases. CDR1 is DFQATT and CDR2 is SNEGSKA in the germline V gene (reference sequence). The ends were cut back, 3 bases at V and 6 bases at J, with 20 bases in the middle. The CDR3 covers 16 residues. This CDR3 reads CSASQVRRGGDEKLFF. The CDR3, as DNA: TGCAGTGCTAGTCAGGTCCGTAGGGGGGGAGATGAAAAACTGTTTTTT.

V is TRBV11-1 and J is TRBJ1-1; D might be TRBD1 (5 bases). Looked up from germline, CDR1 is SGHAT and CDR2 is FQDESV (reference sequence). V was trimmed by 3 bases and J by 0 bases, leaving 11 bases between them. The CDR3 spans 15 residues. CDR3 bases: TGTGCCAGCAGCTTCAGTGGGGCGATGAACACTGAAGCTTTCTTT. Protein sequence: CASSFSGAMNTEAFF.

The chain recombines TRBV2 with TRBJ1-1, with no clear D. Per germline, CDR1 SNHLY and CDR2 FYNNEI. The CDR3 is made up of 16 amino acids. V was clipped by 2 bases and J by 4 bases, with 17 bases between them. The CDR3 DNA follows: TGTGCCAGCAGTGAACCGAGACTCCCAATCGGCACTGAAGCTTTCTTT. Translation gives CASSEPRLPIGTEAFF. Full variable domain (remainder filled in from reference TRBV2 and TRBJ1-1): EPEVTQTPSHQVTQMGQEVILRCVPISNHLYFYWYRQILGQKVEFLVSFYNNEISEKSEIFDDQFSVERPDGSNFTLKIRSTKLEDSAMYFCASSEPRLPIGTEAFFGQGTRLTVV.

CDR3 bases: TGTGCCAGCAGCTCCAACCGCGGAGCACCCCTCCACTTT. This translates into CASSSNRGAPLHF. This rearrangement joins TRBV7-6 to TRBJ1-6, with D uncertain. This CDR3 comprises 13 residues. From germline, CDR1 is SGHVS and CDR2 FNYEAQ. The V gene lost 4 bases and the J gene lost 11 bases, with 12 bases spanning the gap.

This clone showed up just once. The chain couples TRBV19 to TRBJ2-5; unclear D gene. Trimming took off 4 bases at V and 0 bases at J, with 12 bases between the two ends. The V gene's germline CDR1 is LNHDA and CDR2 SQIVND (reference sequence). This CDR3 spans 15 amino acids. The CDR3 nucleotides are TGTGCCAGTAGTACGCACACAGAGTACCAAGAGACCCAGTACTTC. Amino acids: CASSTHTEYQETQYF.

The chain couples TRBV27 to TRBJ2-1; 11 positions match TRBD2. V was pared by 5 bases and J by 10 bases, with 10 bases of the junction left unmatched. The CDR3 is 15 residues long. Looked up from germline, CDR1 is MNHEY and CDR2 is SMNVEV (reference sequence). The CDR3 loop reads CASSPGTSGQREQFF. The CDR3 DNA reads TGTGCCAGCAGTCCTGGGACTAGCGGACAAAGGGAGCAGTTCTTC.

The count of this clone is one. Germline and junction disagree at one end, which may indicate a read error. The chain couples TRBV18 to TRBJ2-5; 7 bases map to TRBD1. The germline CDR1 and CDR2 sequences are KGHSH and LQKENI. The CDR3 runs to 13 residues. The CDR3 here is CTSFRGTEETQYF. DNA of the CDR3: TGTACCAGCTTCCGAGGGACAGAAGAGACCCAGTACTTC.

This rearrangement joins TRBV5-6 to TRBJ1-4, with D perhaps TRBD1 (6 bases). The germline V gene has CDR1 SGHDT and CDR2 YYEEEE. The CDR3 length is 15 residues. V was trimmed by 4 bases and J by 7 bases, leaving 17 bases between them. CDR3 nucleotide sequence: TGTGCCAGCAGCGTACAACAGGGTCCGGGTGAAAAACTGTTTTTT. Protein product: CASSVQQGPGEKLFF.

The chain uses TRBV5-1 and TRBJ1-2; D may be TRBD1 (5 bases). The CDR3 loop spans 15 amino acids. The germline V and J ends were trimmed by 4 bases and 4 bases, with 17 bases remaining between them. Per the germline V gene, CDR1 is SGHRS and CDR2 is YFSETQ. The CDR3 DNA sequence: TGCGCCAGCAGCCCGGCCGTCAGGGCGAGCTATGGCTACACCTTC. It encodes CASSPAVRASYGYTF.

The V and J genes are TRBV2 and TRBJ2-5; maybe TRBD2 (6 bases). V lost 2 bases to trimming and J lost 2 bases, with 9 bases between them. Germline loops: CDR1 SNHLY, CDR2 FYNNEI. The CDR3 has 14 amino acids. As DNA, the CDR3 is TGTGCCAGCAGTGAACTAGCGTTACAAGAGACCCAGTACTTC. It translates to CASSELALQETQYF.

This chain links TRBV3-1 (or the pseudogene TRBV3-2) with TRBJ1-2; no definite D call. The CDR3 loop spans 12 amino acids. Germline assignment: CDR1 LGHDT and CDR2 YNNKEL (reference sequence). Trimming pared 2 bases from V and 6 bases from J, leaving 7 bases between. The CDR3: CASSQSRDGYTF. Written as DNA, the CDR3 is TGTGCCAGCAGCCAAAGTCGGGATGGCTACACCTTC.

J is TRBJ1-5 and V is TRBV19; D call uncertain. Trimming shortened V by 3 bases and J by 2 bases, and 8 bases separated the two germline ends. The CDR3 totals 14 residues. CDR1 is LNHDA and CDR2 is SQIVND in the germline V gene (reference sequence). The CDR3 DNA reads TGTGCCAGTAGTATCCCCCAGGGCAATCAGCCCCAGCATTTT. This gives the protein CASSIPQGNQPQHF.

Written as DNA, the CDR3 is TGTGCCAGCAGCTATAGACTAGCGGGGACCTACGAGCAGTACTTC. This sequence encodes CASSYRLAGTYEQYF. J is TRBJ2-7 and V is TRBV7-2; 11 bases line up with TRBD2. Looked up from germline, CDR1 is SGHTA and CDR2 is FQGNSA. This CDR3 is built from 15 residues. The ends lost 4 bases at V and 2 bases at J; junction bases unmatched: 4.